The rows below give T cell receptor beta chains drawn from one sample of a study of blood T cell repertoires in COVID-19. Only in-frame clones appear in the TCRdb table, and some are missing; sequencing was by immunoSEQ multiplex PCR. The sample carries about 130,000 clones, roughly 80% recorded once. Sequencing input: peripheral blood. These TCRs come from an older woman with COVID-19, enrolled during active disease. The CDR3 runs from the conserved cysteine through the conserved F or W. D genes are given only for firm matches. Only some rows state a clone size, as once, few, many or a class for expanded clones.

few,TRBV7-2,TRBJ2-3,TRBD1,14,TGTGCCAGCAGCCTCAGGGGGCTCACAGATACGCAGTATTTT,CASSLRGLTDTQYF
-,TRBV6-5,TRBJ1-1,TRBD1,13,TGTGCCAGCAGCGGGACAGCGAACACTGAAGCTTTCTTT,CASSGTANTEAFF
-,TRBV5-8,TRBJ1-5,-,17,TGTGCCAGCAGCTTGGAGGACACCGGGTTAGGCAATCAGCCCCAGCATTTT,CASSLEDTGLGNQPQHF
-,TRBV27,TRBJ1-2,TRBD1,14,TGTGCCAGCAGTACGTCCGGGACAGCCTATGGCTACACCTTC,CASSTSGTAYGYTF
-,TRBV7-2,TRBJ2-7,TRBD2,16,TGTGCCAGCAGCTATGAACTAGCGGGGGGTAGAAACGAGCAGTACTTC,CASSYELAGGRNEQYF
few,TRBV19,TRBJ2-3,TRBD2,16,TGTGCCAGTACCCCCTGGGGAGCGGGGGTCACAGATACGCAGTATTTT,CASTPWGAGVTDTQYF
-,TRBV6-1,TRBJ2-5,TRBD1,17,TGTGCCAGCAGTGAAGCCGGAGCGGCAGGGGGCGCGGAGACCCAGTACTTC,CASSEAGAAGGAETQYF
-,TRBV13,TRBJ1-1,TRBD1,17,TGTGCCAGCAGTTCTGATCAGGGGGCGCGGAGTAGGACTGAAGCTTTCTTT,CASSSDQGARSRTEAFF
-,TRBV3-1/TRBV3-2,TRBJ2-7,TRBD2,16,TGTGCCAGCAGCCACCGTCTAGCGGGCCTTTACTACGAGCAGTACTTC,CASSHRLAGLYYEQYF
few,TRBV5-6,TRBJ1-2,-,14,TGTGCCAGCAGCTTGGCCGGGGAGAGCTATGGCTACACCTTC,CASSLAGESYGYTF
-,TRBV4-1,TRBJ1-4,-,13,TGCGCCAGCAGCCAACCGACTGGGGAAAAACTGTTTTTT,CASSQPTGEKLFF
-,TRBV7-8,TRBJ2-1,-,14,TGTGCCAGCAGCCCAGAAACGGGGTATGGACAGCAGTTCTTC,CASSPETGYGQQFF
-,TRBV3-1/TRBV3-2,TRBJ1-6,-,16,TGTGCCAGCAGCCAAGTTGGACACCCTAATAATTCACCCCTCCACTTT,CASSQVGHPNNSPLHF
once,TRBV21-1,TRBJ2-7,-,17,TGTGCCAGCAGCAAAGCGCTAACGAGAGGGAAAAACTACGAGCAGTACTTC,CASSKALTRGKNYEQYF
-,TRBV2,TRBJ1-1,TRBD1,14,TGTGCCAGCAGTGGGACAGGGAGGTACACTGAAGCTTTCTTT,CASSGTGRYTEAFF
few,TRBV10-3,TRBJ1-5,TRBD1,15,TGTGCCATCAGAGACGGGACAGGGAGGAATCAGCCCCAGCATTTT,CAIRDGTGRNQPQHF
-,TRBV7-9,TRBJ2-3,-,13,TGTGCCAGCAGGTCTGCCGGGGCAGATACGCAGTATTTT,CASRSAGADTQYF
-,TRBV6-5,TRBJ1-1,-,16,TGTGCCAGCAGTTACTTTAAGACAGGCCTGAACACTGAAGCTTTCTTT,CASSYFKTGLNTEAFF
-,TRBV6-2/TRBV6-3,TRBJ1-2,TRBD1,13,TGTGCCAGCAGTTCGACAGGGTACTATGGCTACACCTTC,CASSSTGYYGYTF
-,TRBV6-5,TRBJ1-3,-,13,TGTGCCAGCAGTTACTCGCGGGGAAACACCATATATTTT,CASSYSRGNTIYF
-,TRBV11-2,TRBJ1-1,-,14,TGTGCCAGCAGCTTAGTCGGGGGTAGTACTGAAGCTTTCTTT,CASSLVGGSTEAFF
-,TRBV6-6,TRBJ2-3,TRBD2,16,TGTGCCAGCAGTCGAGCCGGGGGGGACGTAACAGATACGCAGTATTTT,CASSRAGGDVTDTQYF
-,TRBV11-3,TRBJ2-3,TRBD2,16,TGTGCCAGCAGCTCGGGACTAGGGGCCAGCACAGATACGCAGTATTTT,CASSSGLGASTDTQYF
few,TRBV5-6,TRBJ1-2,-,14,TGTGCCAGCAGCTTGAACAGTAACAACTATGGCTACACCTTC,CASSLNSNNYGYTF
-,TRBV3-1/TRBV3-2,TRBJ2-5,TRBD2,14,TGTGCCAGCAGCCAAGGGGGAGGGAGAGAGACCCAGTACTTC,CASSQGGGRETQYF
-,TRBV30,TRBJ2-1,-,14,TGTGCCTGGAGTGTATCAGGATATGGGACAGAGCAGTTCTTC,CAWSVSGYGTEQFF
-,TRBV28,TRBJ1-6,-,14,TGTGCCAGCAGTTCCCCGGGGAAGAATTCACCCCTCCACTTT,CASSSPGKNSPLHF
-,TRBV24-1,TRBJ1-2,-,15,TGTGCCACCAGTGATTCTCCCGGGGGGGCCTATGGCTACACCTTC,CATSDSPGGAYGYTF
once,TRBV5-6,TRBJ2-1,-,14,TGTGCCAGCAGCCCGCCGGACTTCTACAATGAGCAGTTCTTC,CASSPPDFYNEQFF
-,TRBV6-6,TRBJ1-1,-,15,TGTGCCAGCAGTTACTCGATGGGAGGAGGCACTGAAGCTTTCTTT,CASSYSMGGGTEAFF
few,TRBV19,TRBJ1-5,TRBD1,15,TGTGCCAGTAGTATAGTCGGGACAGCAGATCAGCCCCAGCATTTT,CASSIVGTADQPQHF
-,TRBV5-1,TRBJ2-7,TRBD2,16,TGCGCCAGCAGCACCCAAGGGACTAGCGTAACCTACGAGCAGTACTTC,CASSTQGTSVTYEQYF
once,TRBV7-2,TRBJ1-2,TRBD1,14,TGTGCCAGCAGCGGCGGGACAGGAAACTATGGCTACACCTTC,CASSGGTGNYGYTF
once,TRBV27,TRBJ1-4,-,14,TGTGCCAGCACTACAACGGGGGCTAATGAAAAACTGTTTTTT,CASTTTGANEKLFF
-,TRBV28,TRBJ2-2,-,15,TGTGCCAGCAGTTTAGTACTTTCGAACACCGGGGAGCTGTTTTTT,CASSLVLSNTGELFF
-,TRBV3-1/TRBV3-2,TRBJ2-7,TRBD2,16,TGTGCCAGCAGCCAAGATGGACTAGCGGGGGGAGACGAGCAGTACTTC,CASSQDGLAGGDEQYF
once,TRBV28,TRBJ1-1,TRBD1,16,TGTGCCAGCAGTTTCCTCTACAGGGGGGGGAACACTGAAGCTTTCTTT,CASSFLYRGGNTEAFF
-,TRBV11-2,TRBJ2-2,-,14,TGTGCCAGCAGCGGGGGGGCCTCGACCGGGGAGCTGTTTTTT,CASSGGASTGELFF
-,TRBV11-2,TRBJ2-7,TRBD1,13,TGTGCCAGCAGTACAGGGGTAAAGGACGAGCAGTACTTC,CASSTGVKDEQYF
-,TRBV4-1,TRBJ1-3,TRBD1,16,TGCGCCAGCAGCCAACCGGGACAGGGTGATGGAAACACCATATATTTT,CASSQPGQGDGNTIYF
-,TRBV2,TRBJ1-1,-,14,TGTGCCAGCAGGGAACAGGGTGGGAACACTGAAGCTTTCTTT,CASREQGGNTEAFF
few,TRBV5-6,TRBJ1-2,-,11,TGTGCCAGCGGGGAGGACTATGGCTACACCTTC,CASGEDYGYTF
once,TRBV27,TRBJ2-1,-,12,TGTGCCAGCAGTTTAAATCGCAATGAGCAGTTCTTC,CASSLNRNEQFF
few,TRBV2,TRBJ1-4,-,14,TGTGCCAGCAGTGAGGACAGATTAAGTGAAAAACTGTTTTTT,CASSEDRLSEKLFF
few,TRBV6-1,TRBJ1-3,TRBD1,16,TGTGCCAGCAGTGAGAGGACAGGGCGCTCTGGAAACACCATATATTTT,CASSERTGRSGNTIYF
few,TRBV5-1,TRBJ1-2,TRBD1,15,TGCGCCAGCAGCTTCGGGACAGGGGAGGGCTATGGCTACACCTTC,CASSFGTGEGYGYTF
-,TRBV11-2,TRBJ2-1,TRBD2,16,TGTGCCAGCAGCATTCTAGCGGGCTACTCCTACAATGAGCAGTTCTTC,CASSILAGYSYNEQFF
-,TRBV28,TRBJ1-6,-,16,TGTGCCAGCAGTACGGGACTTACCAGCAATAAATCACCCCTCCACTTT,CASSTGLTSNKSPLHF
-,TRBV5-1,TRBJ1-1,-,13,TGCGCCAGCAGCACAGAGTTTGGAGGTGAAGCTTTCTTT,CASSTEFGGEAFF
-,TRBV4-1,TRBJ1-1,-,18,TGCGCCAGCAGCCAAGGAGGAGCGGGAGGGAAAGGAGAAACTGAAGCTTTCTTT,CASSQGGAGGKGETEAFF
-,TRBV9,TRBJ1-1,-,15,TGTGCCAGCAGCGCGGAGGGGACTTCGAACACTGAAGCTTTCTTT,CASSAEGTSNTEAFF
-,TRBV24-1,TRBJ2-1,-,18,TGTGCCACCAGTGACCTCAGGGGGTCGGGGGCAGGCAAGAATGAGCAGTTCTTC,CATSDLRGSGAGKNEQFF